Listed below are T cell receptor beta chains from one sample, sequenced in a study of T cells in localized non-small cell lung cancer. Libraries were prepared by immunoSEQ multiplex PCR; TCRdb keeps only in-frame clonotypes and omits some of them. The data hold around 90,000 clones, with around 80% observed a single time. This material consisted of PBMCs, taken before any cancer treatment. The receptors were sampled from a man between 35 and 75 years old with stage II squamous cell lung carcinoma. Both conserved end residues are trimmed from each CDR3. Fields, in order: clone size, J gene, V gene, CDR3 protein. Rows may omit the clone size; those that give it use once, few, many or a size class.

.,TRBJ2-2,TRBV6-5,ASSQGDPGELF
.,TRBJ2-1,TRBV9,ASSVDPRAGNNEQF
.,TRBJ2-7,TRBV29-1,SVLAGGPYEQY
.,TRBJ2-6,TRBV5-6,ASSFGGSGANVLT
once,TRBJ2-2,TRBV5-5,ASSSYGGANTGELF
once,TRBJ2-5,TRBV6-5,ASNSRLPQETQY
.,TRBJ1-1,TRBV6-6,ASSYGRSTEAF
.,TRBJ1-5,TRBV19,ASSIDLRDRGEGGQH
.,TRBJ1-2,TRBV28,ASRDSVRDGYT
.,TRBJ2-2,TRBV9,ASSVGPSGSATGELF
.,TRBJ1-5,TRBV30,AWSVGQGTQPQH
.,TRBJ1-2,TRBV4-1,ASRDRGDYGYT
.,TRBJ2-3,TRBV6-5,ASSNRPDTQY
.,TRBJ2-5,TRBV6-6,ASSYSTSGGWETQY
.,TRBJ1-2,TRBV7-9,ASSSDRANYGYT
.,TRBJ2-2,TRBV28,ASSQPGLAGESTGELF
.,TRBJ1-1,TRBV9,ASSANWGTEAF
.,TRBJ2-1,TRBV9,ASSSNGGPYNEQF
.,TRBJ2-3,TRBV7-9,ASSSRGPDTQY
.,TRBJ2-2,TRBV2,ASKEEEFNTGELF
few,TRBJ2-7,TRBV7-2,ASSLVSSGRYEQY
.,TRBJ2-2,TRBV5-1,ASSLDSANTGELF
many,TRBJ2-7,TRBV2,ASSVLDYEQY
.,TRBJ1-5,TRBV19,ASETDYQPQH
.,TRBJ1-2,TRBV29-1,SVEDPAQVYGYT
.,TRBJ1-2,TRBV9,ASSPRTGYGYT
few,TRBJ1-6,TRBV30,AWATGTGSSPLH
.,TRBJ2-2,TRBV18,ASSLDRGRNTGELF
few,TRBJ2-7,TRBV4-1,ASSQDPGTGSYEQY
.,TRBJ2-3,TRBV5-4,ASSPFGTDTQY
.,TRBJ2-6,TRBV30,AWTRGTLGSPGANVLT